What follows describes a single TCR beta chain. The antigen it recognizes is unknown. Within one base of it there is no much larger clone, and no base qualities were kept. Genomic DNA was isolated using the Qiagen DNeasy kit from unsorted PBMCs as well as from negatively selected CD4+ and CD8+ fractions. Amplification of TCR beta CDR3 regions was done by immunoSEQ multiplex PCR with primers that anneal to V and J segments. A synthetic immune receptor repertoire was used to minimize amplification bias, and any residual bias was removed computationally once sequencing was done. The paper's data handling went like this. Repertoire diversity was quantified as the Shannon entropy index using custom Python scripts. Unsorted, CD4+ and CD8+ repertoires were analyzed separately, except in combined analyses where CD4+ and CD8+ sequences were merged in silico. A clone counted as expanded when the clone's frequency after treatment rose at least 2-fold relative to C1D1, and clones undetected at baseline were given a pseudocount of 0.5. Clones with 0 or 1 copy at C1D1 were classified as singleton clones, and clones with 2 or more copies were classified as non-singleton clones. Clones expanded in unsorted samples were assigned a CD4+, CD8+ or unknown annotation through matching of protein sequences in sorted samples from the same patient. Diversity changes from C1D1 to C4D1 were tested in paired samples using Wilcoxon tests. This immuneACCESS table, as held by TCRdb, lists in-frame sequences with V and J called but not all clones. Of the missing ones, under half trace to an unresolved V gene in checked studies; the others have no known cause. The V and J calls and the clone size are those of that table, but D and trimming were determined from the DNA. For this sample the table gives 90,000 or so clones, of which 80% to 95% were detected only once. The top ten clones comprise over 2.5% of the sample.

Per the publication, the time point label means: cycle 2 day 1 (C2D1) of nivolumab. Every trial patient had relapsed following autologous stem cell transplantation, and prior brentuximab vedotin exposure was what differed among cohorts A, B and C. The trial cohort was composed of 55 to 65 patients with relapsed/refractory classical Hodgkin lymphoma, for whom complete response, partial response or progressive disease was recorded as best overall response. In the multi-cohort phase II CheckMate 205 trial, trial patients received single-agent nivolumab. An independent review committee assessed best overall response by applying the 2007 International Working Group response criteria. Trial PBMCs were collected just before the start of nivolumab (C1D1) and during therapy at cycle 2 day 1 and cycle 4 day 1. Peripheral blood was collected in 8 mL Vacutainer Cell Preparation Tubes, from which PBMCs were isolated by centrifugation and then cryopreserved.

The sample comes from a study of PD-1 blockade in classical Hodgkin lymphoma (dated by TCRdb to the early 2020s). General notes on the study: Nivolumab dosing was 3 mg/kg intravenously every 2 weeks, continuing until either disease progression or unacceptable toxicity. A peripheral blood immune signature of response to PD-1 blockade in classical Hodgkin lymphoma was defined using TCR beta sequencing and CyTOF. Here is what the overall study found, with its caveats: Baseline TCR diversity was reported as lower in newly diagnosed patients than in healthy donors, and lower still in relapsed/refractory patients. By C4D1, a significant rise was seen in CD4+ TCR diversity but not in CD8+ TCR diversity (p=0.0027 vs p=0.16), and the rise was most apparent among complete responders (p=0.02). The study was restricted to a single clinical trial cohort, and the causes of repertoire differences, possibly disease activity or prior therapy, were left undefined. Lower diversity was seen in patients whose nivolumab began less than 1 year after ASCT, and these patients were left out of later analyses so that immune reconstitution would not confound the results. Trial patients achieving complete response had baseline diversity similar to newly diagnosed patients, whereas partial responders and progressors had significantly lower diversity.

This specimen was peripheral blood mononuclear cells (PBMCs), taken before the second cycle of nivolumab. This sequence was found in a human donor with classical Hodgkin lymphoma.

The DNA reads TGTGCCAGCAGTTCGAGCCGAGAGGGGTTCTATGGCTACACCTTC. The resulting protein is CASSSSREGFYGYTF. This chain joins TRBV27 to TRBJ1-2, and TRBD1 may be the D gene, going by 5 matching bases. V gives up 4 bases and J gives up 4 bases, and the segment between their germline ends measures 16 bases. The CDR1 and CDR2 encoded by the germline V gene (reference sequence) are MNHEY and SMNVEV. Including cysteine and phenylalanine, the CDR3 has 15 amino acids. Solely the CDR3 DNA is kept, with 45 bases framed from the first base.